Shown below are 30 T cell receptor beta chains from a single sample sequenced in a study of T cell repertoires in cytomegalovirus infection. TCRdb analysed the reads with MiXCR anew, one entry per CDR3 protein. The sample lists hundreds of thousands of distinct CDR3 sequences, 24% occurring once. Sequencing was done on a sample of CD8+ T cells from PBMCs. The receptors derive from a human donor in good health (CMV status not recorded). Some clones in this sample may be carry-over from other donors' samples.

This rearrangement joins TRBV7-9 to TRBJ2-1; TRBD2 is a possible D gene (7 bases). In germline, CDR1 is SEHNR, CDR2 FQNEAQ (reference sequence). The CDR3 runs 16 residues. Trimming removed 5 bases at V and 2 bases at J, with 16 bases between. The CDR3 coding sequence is TGTGCCAGCAGCCGCCCGGGGGGCGGCCCCTACAATGAGCAGTTCTTC. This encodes CASSRPGGGPYNEQFF. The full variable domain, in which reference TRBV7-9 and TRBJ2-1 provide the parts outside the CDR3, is DTGVSQNPRHKITKRGQNVTFRCDPISEHNRLYWYRQTLGQGPEFLTYFQNEAQLEKSRLLSDRFSAERPKGSFSTLEIQRTEQGDSAMYLCASSRPGGGPYNEQFFGPGTRLTVL.

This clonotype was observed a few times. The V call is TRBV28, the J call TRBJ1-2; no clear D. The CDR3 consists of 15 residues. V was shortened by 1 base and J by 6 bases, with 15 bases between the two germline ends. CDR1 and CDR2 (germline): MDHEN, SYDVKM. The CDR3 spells CASSLYNTPRDGYTF. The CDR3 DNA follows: TGTGCCAGCAGTTTATATAACACACCAAGGGATGGCTACACCTTC.

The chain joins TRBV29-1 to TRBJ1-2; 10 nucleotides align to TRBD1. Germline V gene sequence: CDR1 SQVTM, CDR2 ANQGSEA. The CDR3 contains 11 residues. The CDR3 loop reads CRTGGFYGYTF. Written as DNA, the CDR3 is TGCAGGACAGGGGGCTTTTATGGCTACACCTTC. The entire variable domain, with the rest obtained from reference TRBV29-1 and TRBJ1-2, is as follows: SAVISQKPSRDICQRGTSLTIQCQVDSQVTMMFWYRQQPGQSLTLIATANQGSEATYESGFVIDKFPISRPNLTFSTLTVSNMSPEDSSIYLCRTGGFYGYTFGSGTRLTVV.

Written as DNA, the CDR3 is TGCGCCAGCAGCTTTTTCTCGGGAGACCTGAACACTGAAGCTTTCTTT. As protein: CASSFFSGDLNTEAFF. This chain uses TRBV5-1 with TRBJ1-1; no definite D call. The CDR3 covers 16 residues. Germline V gene lookup returns CDR1 SGHRS and CDR2 YFSETQ. V lost 2 bases and J 0 bases, leaving 14 bases between the germline ends. Using reference TRBV5-1 and TRBJ1-1 for the parts outside the CDR3, the full variable domain is KAGVTQTPRYLIKTRGQQVTLSCSPISGHRSVSWYQQTPGQGLQFLFEYFSETQRNKGNFPGRFSGRQFSNSRSEMNVSTLELGDSALYLCASSFFSGDLNTEAFFGQGTRLTVV.

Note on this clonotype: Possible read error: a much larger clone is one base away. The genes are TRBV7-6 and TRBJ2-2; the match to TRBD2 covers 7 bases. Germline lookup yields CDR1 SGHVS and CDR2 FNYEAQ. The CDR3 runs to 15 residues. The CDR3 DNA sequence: TGTGCCAGCAGCTTAGGACTAGCTACGGGCGGGGAGATGTTTTTT. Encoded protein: CASSLGLATGGEMFF.

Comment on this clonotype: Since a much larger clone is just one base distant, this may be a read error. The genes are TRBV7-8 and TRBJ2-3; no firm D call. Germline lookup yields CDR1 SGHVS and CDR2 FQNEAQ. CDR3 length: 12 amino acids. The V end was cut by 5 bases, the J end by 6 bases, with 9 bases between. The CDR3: CASSPSWDTQYF. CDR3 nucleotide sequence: TGTGCCAGCAGCCCTTCTTGGGATACGCAGTATTTT.

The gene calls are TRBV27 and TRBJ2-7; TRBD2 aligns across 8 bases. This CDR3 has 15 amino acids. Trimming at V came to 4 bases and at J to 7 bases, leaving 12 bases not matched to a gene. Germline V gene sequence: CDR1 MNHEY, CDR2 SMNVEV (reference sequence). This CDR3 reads CASSSLAGLREEQYV. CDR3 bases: TGTGCCAGCAGTTCCCTAGCGGGCCTCCGGGAGGAGCAGTACGTC.

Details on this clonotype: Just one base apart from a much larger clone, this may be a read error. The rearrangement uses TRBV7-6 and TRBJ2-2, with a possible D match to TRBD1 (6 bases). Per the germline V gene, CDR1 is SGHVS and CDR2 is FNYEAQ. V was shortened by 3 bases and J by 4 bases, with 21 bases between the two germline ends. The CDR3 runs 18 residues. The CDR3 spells CASSFRDEWGPSTGELFF. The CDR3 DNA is TGTGCCAGCAGCTTCCGAGACGAGTGGGGGCCTTCCACCGGGGAGCTGTTTTTT. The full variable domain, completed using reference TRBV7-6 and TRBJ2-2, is GAGVSQSPRYKVTKRGQDVALRCDPISGHVSLYWYRQALGQGPEFLTYFNYEAQQDKSGLPNDRFSAERPEGSISTLTIQRTEQRDSAMYRCASSFRDEWGPSTGELFFGEGSRLTVL.

DNA for the CDR3: TGTGCCAGCAGCTCTTCGGATAGATACAATGAGCAGTTCTTC. Amino acids: CASSSSDRYNEQFF. The V call is TRBV5-6, the J call TRBJ2-1; D gene ambiguous. Germline CDR1 reads SGHDT; CDR2 reads YYEEEE. V was pared by 3 bases and J by 4 bases, with 11 bases between. CDR3 size: 14 residues.

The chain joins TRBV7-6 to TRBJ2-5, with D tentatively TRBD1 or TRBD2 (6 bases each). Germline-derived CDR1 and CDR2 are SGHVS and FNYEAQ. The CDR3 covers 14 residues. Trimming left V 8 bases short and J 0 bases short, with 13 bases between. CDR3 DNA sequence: TGTGCCAGCCGGGGGCGTGGTTACCAAGAGACCCAGTACTTC. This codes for CASRGRGYQETQYF. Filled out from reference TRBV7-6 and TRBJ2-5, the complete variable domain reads GAGVSQSPRYKVTKRGQDVALRCDPISGHVSLYWYRQALGQGPEFLTYFNYEAQQDKSGLPNDRFSAERPEGSISTLTIQRTEQRDSAMYRCASRGRGYQETQYFGPGTRLLVL.

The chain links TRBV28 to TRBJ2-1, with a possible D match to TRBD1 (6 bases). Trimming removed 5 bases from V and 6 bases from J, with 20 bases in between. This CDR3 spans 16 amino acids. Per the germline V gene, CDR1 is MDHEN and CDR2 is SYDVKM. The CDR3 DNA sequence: TGTGCCAGCAGTACTACGGACAGTATAGGAGGCAATGAGCAGTTCTTC. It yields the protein CASSTTDSIGGNEQFF.

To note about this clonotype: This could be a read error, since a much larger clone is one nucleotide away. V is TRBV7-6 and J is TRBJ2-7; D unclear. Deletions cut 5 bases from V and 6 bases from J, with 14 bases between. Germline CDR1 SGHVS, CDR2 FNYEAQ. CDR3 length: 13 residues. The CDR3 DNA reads TGTGCCAGCAGCCGCGGAGATAACCGCGAGCAGTACTTC. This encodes CASSRGDNREQYF.

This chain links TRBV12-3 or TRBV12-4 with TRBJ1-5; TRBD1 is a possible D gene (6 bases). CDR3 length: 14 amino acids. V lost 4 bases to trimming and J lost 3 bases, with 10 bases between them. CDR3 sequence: CASSSRQVNQPQHF. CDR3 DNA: TGTGCCAGCAGTTCCCGACAGGTCAATCAGCCCCAGCATTTT.

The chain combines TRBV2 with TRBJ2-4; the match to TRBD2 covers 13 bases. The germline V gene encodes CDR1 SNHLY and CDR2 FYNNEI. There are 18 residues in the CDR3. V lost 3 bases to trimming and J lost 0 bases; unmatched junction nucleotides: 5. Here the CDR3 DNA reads TGTGCCAGCAGTGATCCGGGACTAGCGGGGATAGCCAAAAACATTCAGTACTTC. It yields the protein CASSDPGLAGIAKNIQYF.

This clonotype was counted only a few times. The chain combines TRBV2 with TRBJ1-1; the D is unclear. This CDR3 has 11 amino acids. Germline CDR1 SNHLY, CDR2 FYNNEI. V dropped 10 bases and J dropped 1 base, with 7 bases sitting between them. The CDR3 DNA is TGTGCCAAACAGACGAACACTGAAGCTTTCTTT. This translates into CAKQTNTEAFF.

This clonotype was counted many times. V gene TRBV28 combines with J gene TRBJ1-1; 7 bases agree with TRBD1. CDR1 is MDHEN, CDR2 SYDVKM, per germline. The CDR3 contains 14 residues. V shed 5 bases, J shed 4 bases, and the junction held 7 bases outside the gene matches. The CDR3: CASSRWTGTTEAFF. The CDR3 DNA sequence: TGTGCCAGCAGTAGATGGACAGGAACCACTGAAGCTTTCTTT.

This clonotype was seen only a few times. CDR3 protein: CASSYSKEGGAYKQYV. In DNA, the CDR3 is TGTGCCAGCAGTTACTCGAAGGAGGGGGGCGCCTACAAGCAGTACGTC. The rearrangement joins TRBV6-2 or TRBV6-3 to TRBJ2-7, with D possibly called TRBD1 or TRBD2 (6 bases each). Germline CDR1 and CDR2: MNHEY and SVGEGT. The CDR3 has 16 residues.

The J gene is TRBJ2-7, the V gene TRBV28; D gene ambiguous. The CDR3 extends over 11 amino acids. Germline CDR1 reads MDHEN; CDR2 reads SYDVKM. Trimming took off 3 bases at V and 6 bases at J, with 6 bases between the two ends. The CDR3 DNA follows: TGTGCCAGCAGTTTTGGTCCCGAGCAGTACGTC. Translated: CASSFGPEQYV.

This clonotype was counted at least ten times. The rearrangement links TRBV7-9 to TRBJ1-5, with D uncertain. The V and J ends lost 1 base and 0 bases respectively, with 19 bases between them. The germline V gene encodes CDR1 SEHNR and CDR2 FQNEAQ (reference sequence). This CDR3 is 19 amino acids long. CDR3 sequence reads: CASSLVQGLGFLSNQPQHF. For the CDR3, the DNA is TGTGCCAGCAGCTTAGTACAAGGGCTCGGGTTCCTTAGCAATCAGCCCCAGCATTTT.

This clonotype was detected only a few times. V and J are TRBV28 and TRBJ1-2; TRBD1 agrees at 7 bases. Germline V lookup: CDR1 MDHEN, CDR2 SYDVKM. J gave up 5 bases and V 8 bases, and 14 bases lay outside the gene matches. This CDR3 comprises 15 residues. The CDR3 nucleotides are TGTGCCAGCCTCCCCCGACAGGGTAGAAGTTATGGCTACACCTTC. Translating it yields CASLPRQGRSYGYTF.

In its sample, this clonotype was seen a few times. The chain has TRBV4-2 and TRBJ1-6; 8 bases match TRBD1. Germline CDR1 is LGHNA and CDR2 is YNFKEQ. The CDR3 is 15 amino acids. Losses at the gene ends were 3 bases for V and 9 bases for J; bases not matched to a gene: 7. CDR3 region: CASSHRGQDSSPLHF. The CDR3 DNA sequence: TGTGCCAGCAGCCATCGGGGACAGGATTCTTCACCCCTCCACTTT.

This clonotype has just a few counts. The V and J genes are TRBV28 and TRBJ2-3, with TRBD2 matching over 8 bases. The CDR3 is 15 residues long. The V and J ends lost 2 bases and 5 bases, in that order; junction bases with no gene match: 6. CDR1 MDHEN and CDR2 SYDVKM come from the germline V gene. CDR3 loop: CASSLVGGAEDTQYF. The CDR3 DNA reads TGTGCCAGCAGTTTAGTCGGGGGGGCGGAAGATACGCAGTATTTT.

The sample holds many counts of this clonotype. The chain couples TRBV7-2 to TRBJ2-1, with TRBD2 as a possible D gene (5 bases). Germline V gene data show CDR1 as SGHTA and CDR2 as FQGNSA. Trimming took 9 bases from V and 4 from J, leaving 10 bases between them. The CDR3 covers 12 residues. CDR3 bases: TGTGCCAGGGAGGACGAATACAATGAGCAGTTCTTC. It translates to CAREDEYNEQFF.

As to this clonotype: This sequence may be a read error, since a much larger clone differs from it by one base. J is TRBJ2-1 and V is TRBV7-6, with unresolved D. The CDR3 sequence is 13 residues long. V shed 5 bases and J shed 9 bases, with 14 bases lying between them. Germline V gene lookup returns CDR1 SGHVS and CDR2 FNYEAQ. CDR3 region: CASSRVMAIEQFF. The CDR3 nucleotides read TGTGCCAGCAGCCGAGTTATGGCCATTGAGCAGTTCTTC.

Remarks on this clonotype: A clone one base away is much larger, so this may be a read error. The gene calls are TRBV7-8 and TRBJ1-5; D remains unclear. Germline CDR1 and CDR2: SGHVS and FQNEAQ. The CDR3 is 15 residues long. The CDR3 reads CANSHTRNSNQPQHF. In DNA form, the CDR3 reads TGTGCCAACAGCCACACCCGTAATAGCAATCAGCCCCAGCATTTT. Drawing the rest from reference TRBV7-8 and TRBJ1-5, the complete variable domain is GAGVSQSPRYKVAKRGQDVALRCDPISGHVSLFWYQQALGQGPEFLTYFQNEAQLDKSGLPSDRFFAERPEGSVSTLKIQRTQQEDSAVYLCANSHTRNSNQPQHFGDGTRLSIL.

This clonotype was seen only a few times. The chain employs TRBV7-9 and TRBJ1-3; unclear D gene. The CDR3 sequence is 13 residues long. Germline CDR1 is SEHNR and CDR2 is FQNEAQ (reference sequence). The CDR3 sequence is CAQATSSGNTIYF. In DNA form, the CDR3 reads TGTGCTCAAGCTACGAGCTCTGGAAACACCATATATTTT. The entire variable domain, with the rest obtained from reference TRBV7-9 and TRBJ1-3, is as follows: DTGVSQNPRHKITKRGQNVTFRCDPISEHNRLYWYRQTLGQGPEFLTYFQNEAQLEKSRLLSDRFSAERPKGSFSTLEIQRTEQGDSAMYLCAQATSSGNTIYFGEGSWLTVV.

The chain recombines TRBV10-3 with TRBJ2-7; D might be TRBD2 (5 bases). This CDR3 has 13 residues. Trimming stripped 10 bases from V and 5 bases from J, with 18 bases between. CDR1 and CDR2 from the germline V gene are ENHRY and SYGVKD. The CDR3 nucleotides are TGTGCCACATCAAAGGCCTCCGGGGACGAGCAGTACTTC. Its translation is CATSKASGDEQYF.

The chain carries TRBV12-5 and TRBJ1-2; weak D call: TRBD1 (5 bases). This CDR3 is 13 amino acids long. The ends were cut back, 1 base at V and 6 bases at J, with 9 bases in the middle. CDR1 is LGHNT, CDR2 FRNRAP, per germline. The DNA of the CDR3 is TGTGCTAGTGGTTTGGGAGGGGACGATGGCTACACCTTC. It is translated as CASGLGGDDGYTF.

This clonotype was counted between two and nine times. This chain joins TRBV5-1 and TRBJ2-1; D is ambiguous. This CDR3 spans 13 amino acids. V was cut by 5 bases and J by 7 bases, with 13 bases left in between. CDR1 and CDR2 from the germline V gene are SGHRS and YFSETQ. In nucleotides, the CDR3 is TGCGCCAGCAGGGGTGACATGTCTAATGAGCAGTTCTTC. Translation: CASRGDMSNEQFF. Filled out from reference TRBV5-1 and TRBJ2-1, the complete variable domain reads KAGVTQTPRYLIKTRGQQVTLSCSPISGHRSVSWYQQTPGQGLQFLFEYFSETQRNKGNFPGRFSGRQFSNSRSEMNVSTLELGDSALYLCASRGDMSNEQFFGPGTRLTVL.

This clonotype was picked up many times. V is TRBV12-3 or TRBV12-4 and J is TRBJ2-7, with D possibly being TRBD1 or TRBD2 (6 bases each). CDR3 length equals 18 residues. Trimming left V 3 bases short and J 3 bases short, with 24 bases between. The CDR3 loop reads CASSLAYVHRGHSYEQYF. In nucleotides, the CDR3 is TGTGCCAGCAGTTTGGCATACGTTCATCGGGGGCACAGCTACGAGCAGTACTTC.